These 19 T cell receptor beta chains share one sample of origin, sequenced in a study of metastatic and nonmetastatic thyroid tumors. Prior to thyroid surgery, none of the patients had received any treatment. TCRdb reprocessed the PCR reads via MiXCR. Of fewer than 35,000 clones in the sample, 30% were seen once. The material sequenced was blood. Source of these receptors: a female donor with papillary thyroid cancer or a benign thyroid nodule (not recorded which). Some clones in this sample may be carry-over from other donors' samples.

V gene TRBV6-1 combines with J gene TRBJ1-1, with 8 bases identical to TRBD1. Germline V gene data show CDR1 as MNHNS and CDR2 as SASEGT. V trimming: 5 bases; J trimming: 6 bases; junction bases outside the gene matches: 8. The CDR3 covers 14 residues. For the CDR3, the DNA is TGTGCCAGCAGTCCGCGGACAGGGAGCGCTGAAGCTTTCTTT. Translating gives CASSPRTGSAEAFF.

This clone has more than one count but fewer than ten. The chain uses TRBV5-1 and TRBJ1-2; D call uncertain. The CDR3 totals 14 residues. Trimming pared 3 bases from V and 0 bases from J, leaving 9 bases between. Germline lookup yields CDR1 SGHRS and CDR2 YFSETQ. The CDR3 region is CASSSQEANYGYTF. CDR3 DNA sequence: TGCGCCAGCAGCTCTCAGGAAGCTAACTATGGCTACACCTTC.

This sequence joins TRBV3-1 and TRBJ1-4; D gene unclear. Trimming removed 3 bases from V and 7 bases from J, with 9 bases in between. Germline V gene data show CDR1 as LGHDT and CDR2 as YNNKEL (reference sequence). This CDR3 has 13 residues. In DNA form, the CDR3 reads TGTGCCAGCAGCCATAAGGGTGGTGAAAAACTGTTTTTT. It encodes CASSHKGGEKLFF.

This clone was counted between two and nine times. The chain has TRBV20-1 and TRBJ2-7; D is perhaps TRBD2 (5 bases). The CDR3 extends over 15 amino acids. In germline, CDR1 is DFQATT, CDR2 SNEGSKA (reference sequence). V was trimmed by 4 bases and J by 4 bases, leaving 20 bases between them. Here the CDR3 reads CSAIRVRPGSYEQYF. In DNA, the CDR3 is TGCAGTGCTATTAGGGTCCGCCCGGGGTCGTACGAGCAGTACTTC.

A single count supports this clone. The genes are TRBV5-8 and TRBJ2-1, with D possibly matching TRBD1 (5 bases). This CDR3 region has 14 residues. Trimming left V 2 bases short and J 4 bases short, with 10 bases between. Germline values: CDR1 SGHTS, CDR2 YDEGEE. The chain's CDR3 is CASSFETAYNEQFF. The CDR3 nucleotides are TGTGCCAGCAGCTTTGAGACAGCTTACAATGAGCAGTTCTTC.

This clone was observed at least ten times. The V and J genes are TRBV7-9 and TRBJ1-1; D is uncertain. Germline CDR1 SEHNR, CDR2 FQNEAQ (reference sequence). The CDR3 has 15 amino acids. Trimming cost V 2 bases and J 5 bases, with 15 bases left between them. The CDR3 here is CASSLRLEVITEAFF. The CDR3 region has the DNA TGTGCCAGCAGCTTACGATTGGAGGTGATAACTGAAGCTTTCTTT.

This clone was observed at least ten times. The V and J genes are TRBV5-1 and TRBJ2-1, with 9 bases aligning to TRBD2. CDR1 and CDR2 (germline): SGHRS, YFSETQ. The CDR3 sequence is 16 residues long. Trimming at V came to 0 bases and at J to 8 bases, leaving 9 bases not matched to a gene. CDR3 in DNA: TGCGCCAGCAGCTTGGGGCCAGCGGGAGGAAGGGATGAGCAGTTCTTC. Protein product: CASSLGPAGGRDEQFF.

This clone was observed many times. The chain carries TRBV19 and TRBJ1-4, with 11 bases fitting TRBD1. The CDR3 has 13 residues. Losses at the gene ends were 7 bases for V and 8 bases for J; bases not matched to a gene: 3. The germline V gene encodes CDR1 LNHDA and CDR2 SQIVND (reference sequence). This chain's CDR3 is CASTDRGREKLFF. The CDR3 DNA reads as TGTGCCAGTACGGACAGGGGGCGCGAAAAACTGTTTTTT.

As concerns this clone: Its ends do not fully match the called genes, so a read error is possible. CDR3 sequence: CASCYSKLPNEQYF. CDR3 DNA: TGTGCCAGCTGTTACTCGAAACTCCCCAACGAGCAGTACTTC. This rearrangement joins TRBV6-5 to TRBJ2-7; D is undetermined. The CDR3 runs 14 residues. Germline assignment: CDR1 MNHEY and CDR2 SVGAGI.

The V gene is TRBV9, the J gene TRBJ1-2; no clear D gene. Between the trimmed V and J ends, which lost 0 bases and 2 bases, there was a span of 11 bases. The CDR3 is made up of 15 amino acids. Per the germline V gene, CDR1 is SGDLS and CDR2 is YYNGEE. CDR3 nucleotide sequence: TGTGCCAGCAGCGTAGATGAGGATTCGAACTATGGCTACACCTTC. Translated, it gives CASSVDEDSNYGYTF.

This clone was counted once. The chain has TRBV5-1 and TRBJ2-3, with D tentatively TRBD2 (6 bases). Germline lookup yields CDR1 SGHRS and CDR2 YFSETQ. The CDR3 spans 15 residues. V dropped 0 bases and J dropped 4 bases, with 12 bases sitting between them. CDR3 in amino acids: CASSLEVAVSDTQYF. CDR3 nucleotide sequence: TGCGCCAGCAGCTTGGAGGTAGCGGTATCAGATACGCAGTATTTT.

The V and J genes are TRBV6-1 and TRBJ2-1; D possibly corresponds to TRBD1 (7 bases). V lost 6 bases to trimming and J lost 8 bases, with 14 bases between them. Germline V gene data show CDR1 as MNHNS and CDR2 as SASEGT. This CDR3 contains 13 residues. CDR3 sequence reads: CASSHRGGDEQFF. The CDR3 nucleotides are TGTGCCAGCAGCCACAGGGGCGGGGATGAGCAGTTCTTC.

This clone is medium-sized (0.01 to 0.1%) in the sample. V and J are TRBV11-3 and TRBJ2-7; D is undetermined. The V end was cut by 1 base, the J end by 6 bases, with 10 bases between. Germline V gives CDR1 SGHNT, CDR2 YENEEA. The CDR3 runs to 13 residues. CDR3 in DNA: TGTGCCAGCAGCTTAGGGCGGCTCGGCGAGCAGTACTTC. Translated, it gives CASSLGRLGEQYF.

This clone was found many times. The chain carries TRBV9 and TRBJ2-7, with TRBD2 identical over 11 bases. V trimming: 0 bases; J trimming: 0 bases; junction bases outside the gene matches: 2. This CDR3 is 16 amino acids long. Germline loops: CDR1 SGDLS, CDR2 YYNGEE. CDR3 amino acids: CASSVGGTSGSYEQYF. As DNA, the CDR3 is TGTGCCAGCAGCGTAGGTGGGACTAGCGGCTCCTACGAGCAGTACTTC.

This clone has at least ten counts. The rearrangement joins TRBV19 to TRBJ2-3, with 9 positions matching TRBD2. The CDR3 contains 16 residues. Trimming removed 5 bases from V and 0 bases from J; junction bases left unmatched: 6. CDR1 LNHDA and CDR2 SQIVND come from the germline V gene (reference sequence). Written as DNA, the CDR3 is TGTGCCAGTAGTCGCCGGACTAGCGCTAGCACAGATACGCAGTATTTT. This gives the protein CASSRRTSASTDTQYF.

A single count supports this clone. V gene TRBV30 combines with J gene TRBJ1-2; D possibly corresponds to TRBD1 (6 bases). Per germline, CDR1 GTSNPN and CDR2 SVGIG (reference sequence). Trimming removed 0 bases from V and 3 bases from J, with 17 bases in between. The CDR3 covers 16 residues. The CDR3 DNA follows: TGTGCCTGGAGTGTACGCGGGGGGCGTGAGGACTATGGCTACACCTTC. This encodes CAWSVRGGREDYGYTF.

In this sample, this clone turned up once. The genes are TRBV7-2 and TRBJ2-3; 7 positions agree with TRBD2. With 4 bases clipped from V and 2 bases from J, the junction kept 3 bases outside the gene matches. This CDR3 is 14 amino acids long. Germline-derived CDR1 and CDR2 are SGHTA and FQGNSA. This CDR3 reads CASSWTRITDTQYF. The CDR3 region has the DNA TGTGCCAGCAGCTGGACTAGGATCACAGATACGCAGTATTTT.

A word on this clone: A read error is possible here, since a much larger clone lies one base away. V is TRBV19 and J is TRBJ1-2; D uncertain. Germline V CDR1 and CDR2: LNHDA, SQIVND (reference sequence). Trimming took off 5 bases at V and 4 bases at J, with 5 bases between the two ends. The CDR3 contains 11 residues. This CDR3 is CASSGGYGYTF. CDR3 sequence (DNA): TGTGCCAGTAGTGGTGGCTATGGCTACACCTTC. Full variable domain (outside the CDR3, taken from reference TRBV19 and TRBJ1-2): DGGITQSPKYLFRKEGQNVTLSCEQNLNHDAMYWYRQDPGQGLRLIYYSQIVNDFQKGDIAEGYSVSREKKESFPLTVTSAQKNPTAFYLCASSGGYGYTFGSGTRLTVV.

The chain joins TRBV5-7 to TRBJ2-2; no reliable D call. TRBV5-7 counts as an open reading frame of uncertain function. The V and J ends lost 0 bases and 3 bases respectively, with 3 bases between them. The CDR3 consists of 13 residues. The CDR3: CASSLGDTGELFF. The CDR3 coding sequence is TGTGCCAGCAGCTTGGGAGACACCGGGGAGCTGTTTTTT.